This entry describes one TCR beta chain. What it binds is unknown. V lost 7 bases, J lost 2 bases, and 6 bases lay in between. The CDR3 runs to 13 residues. The germline V gene encodes CDR1 SNHLY and CDR2 FYNNEI. This specimen belongs to a study of shared clonotypes between healthy human individuals. Whole-study findings and limits: Across subsets, estimated richness was generally greater for naive than for memory populations.

Clones were read by immunoSEQ multiplex PCR, and TCRdb kept only the in-frame ones, dropping some. Of around 2.5 million clones listed, approximately 93% are singletons. The clonotype originates from a young man in good health. Some clones in this sample may be carry-over from other donors' samples. The V call is TRBV2, the J call TRBJ2-6; D is possibly TRBD1 (5 bases). The sample consisted of naive CD4+ T cells from PBMCs. Subset given: CD45RA+ positively selected. The CDR3 DNA is TGTGCCAGCAAAGGGGCTGGGGCCAACGTCCTGACTTTC. It is translated as CASKGAGANVLTF.